A single TCR beta chain is shown here with its context. Its antigen is still unknown. This sample was included in a study of cytomegalovirus exposure and HLA in healthy donors. Overall study context: Among roughly 180 million T cells, an earlier analysis found approximately 110 million unique TCR beta sequences. Regarding the study as a whole: As a later analysis revealed, most CMV-associated TCR beta chains appeared HLA-restricted. Within an earlier analysis, most TCR beta V segments proved productive either about 90% or about 30% of the time.

PCR involved 60 Vbeta and 13 Jbeta primers. This table comes from immunoSEQ multiplex PCR, and its TCRdb copy is limited to in-frame clones, with some not included. This table has approximately 30,000 clones, about 70% appearing once. Specimen: PBMCs. The TCR comes from a man in his forties in good health and CMV-seropositive.

CDR3 sequence reads: CASRGLAYGDEQFF. Written as DNA, the CDR3 is TGTGCCAGCCGAGGACTAGCGTATGGCGATGAGCAGTTCTTC. The V and J genes are TRBV6-5 and TRBJ2-1, with TRBD2 matching 9 bases. This CDR3 is 14 amino acids long. V shed 8 bases, J shed 8 bases, and the junction held 10 bases outside the gene matches. The germline V gene has CDR1 MNHEY and CDR2 SVGAGI.